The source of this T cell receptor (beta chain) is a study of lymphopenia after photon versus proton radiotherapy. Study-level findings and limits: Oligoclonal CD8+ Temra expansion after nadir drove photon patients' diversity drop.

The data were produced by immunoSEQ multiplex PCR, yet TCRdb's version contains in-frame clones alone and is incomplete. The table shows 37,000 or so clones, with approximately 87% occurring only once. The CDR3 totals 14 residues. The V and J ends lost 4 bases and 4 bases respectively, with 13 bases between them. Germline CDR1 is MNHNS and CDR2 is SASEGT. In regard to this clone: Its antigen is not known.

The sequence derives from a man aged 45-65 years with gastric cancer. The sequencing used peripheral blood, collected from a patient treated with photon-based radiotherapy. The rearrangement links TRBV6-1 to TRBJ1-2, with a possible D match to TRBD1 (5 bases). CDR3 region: CASSARTDSYGYTF. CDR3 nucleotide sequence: TGTGCCAGCAGTGCCAGAACAGACAGCTATGGCTACACCTTC.